Listed below are T cell receptor beta chains from one sample, sequenced in a study of T cell responses to AZD1222 COVID-19 vaccine. Clones were sequenced by immunoSEQ multiplex PCR, and TCRdb holds only the in-frame ones, with some missing. The sample carries 150,000 or so clones, 89% recorded once. The specimen comprised peripheral blood, sampled on day 0 of AZD1222 vaccination. Source of these receptors: an adult in good health. CDR3s leave out the opening cysteine and the closing phenylalanine or tryptophan. Fields, in order: V gene, J gene, CDR3 protein.

>TRBV15|TRBJ2-7
ATSGGYEQY
>TRBV19|TRBJ1-4
ASSRDRDKKLF
>TRBV6-1|TRBJ1-6
ASSEPTALYNSPLH
>TRBV19|TRBJ2-2
ASSSGGDTGELF
>TRBV3-1/TRBV3-2|TRBJ1-6
ASSQIARGQGTRSPLH
>TRBV5-8|TRBJ1-5
ASSSFSALGGHQPQH
>TRBV29-1|TRBJ2-1
SVTQRPEQF
>TRBV6-4|TRBJ1-5
ASSDSARVRQPQH
>TRBV4-2|TRBJ2-3
ASSPGLAEDTQY
>TRBV7-9|TRBJ2-1
ASSPTLGTAAYNEQF
>TRBV29-1|TRBJ1-5
SVRDRVNQPQH
>TRBV12-5|TRBJ1-3
ASCQSSGNTIY
>TRBV7-9|TRBJ1-2
ASSLEAGPWYGYT
>TRBV14|TRBJ1-2
ASSRGPIHYGYT
>TRBV9|TRBJ1-3
ASSVSITPEDTIY
>TRBV7-8|TRBJ2-1
ASSLEVLGYEQF
>TRBV19|TRBJ1-5
ASSVTGTQPQH
>TRBV27|TRBJ2-7
ASSLSPEYEQY
>TRBV7-2|TRBJ2-1
ASSLGHPGGIEQF
>TRBV19|TRBJ1-4
ASSFASTNEKLF
>TRBV19|TRBJ1-1
ASRPRGGTEAF
>TRBV11-2|TRBJ2-7
ASSGNYEQY
>TRBV2|TRBJ2-3
ASAGTLSSTDTQY
>TRBV2|TRBJ1-4
ASRDRADEKLF
>TRBV3-1/TRBV3-2|TRBJ1-2
ASSQKLGGDYGYT